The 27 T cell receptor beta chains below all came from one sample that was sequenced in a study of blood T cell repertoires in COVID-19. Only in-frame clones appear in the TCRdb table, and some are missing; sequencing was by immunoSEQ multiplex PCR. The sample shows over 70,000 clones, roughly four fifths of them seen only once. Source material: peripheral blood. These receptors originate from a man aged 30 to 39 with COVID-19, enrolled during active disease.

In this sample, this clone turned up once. The CDR3 coding sequence is TGTGCCAGCAGCCAAAATGTCGGGACAAATCAGCCCCAGCATTTT. It is translated as CASSQNVGTNQPQHF. The gene calls are TRBV3-1 (or the pseudogene TRBV3-2) and TRBJ1-5; D is possibly TRBD1 (6 bases). This CDR3 comprises 15 residues. The germline CDR1 and CDR2 sequences are LGHDT and YNNKEL (reference sequence). V lost 2 bases and J lost 4, with 12 bases in between.

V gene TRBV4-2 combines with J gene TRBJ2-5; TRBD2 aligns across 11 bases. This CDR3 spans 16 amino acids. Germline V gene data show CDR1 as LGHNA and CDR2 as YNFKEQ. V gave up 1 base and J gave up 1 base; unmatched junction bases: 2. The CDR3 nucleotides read TGTGCCAGCAGCCAAGGACTAGCGGGACTCCAAGAGACCCAGTACTTC. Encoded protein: CASSQGLAGLQETQYF.

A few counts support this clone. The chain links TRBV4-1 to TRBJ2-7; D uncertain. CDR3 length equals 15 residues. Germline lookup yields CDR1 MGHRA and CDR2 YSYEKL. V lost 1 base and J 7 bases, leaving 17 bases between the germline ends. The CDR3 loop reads CASSQVELGVDEQYF. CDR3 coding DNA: TGCGCCAGCAGCCAAGTTGAGTTAGGAGTGGATGAGCAGTACTTC.

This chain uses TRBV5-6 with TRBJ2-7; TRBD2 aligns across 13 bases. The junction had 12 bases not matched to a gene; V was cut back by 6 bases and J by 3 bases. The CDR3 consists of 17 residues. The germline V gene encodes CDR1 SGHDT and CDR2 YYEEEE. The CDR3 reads CASTQWGRLAGGYEQYF. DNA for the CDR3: TGTGCCAGCACCCAATGGGGGAGACTAGCGGGAGGCTACGAGCAGTACTTC.

As DNA, the CDR3 is TGTGCCAGCAGCTTAAGAGGTGACAGGGAGCCCAATGAGCAGTTCTTC. As protein: CASSLRGDREPNEQFF. This chain uses TRBV13 with TRBJ2-1; 7 nucleotides align to TRBD1. J gave up 6 bases and V 2 bases, and 10 bases lay outside the gene matches. The germline V gene encodes CDR1 PRHDT and CDR2 FYEKMQ (reference sequence). CDR3 length: 16 amino acids.

CDR3 DNA: TGTGCCGGCCGGGACAGGACCAACGAGAACTATGGCTACACCTTC. Its protein is CAGRDRTNENYGYTF. V and J are TRBV19 and TRBJ1-2; 8 nucleotides align to TRBD1. Losses at the gene ends were 11 bases for V and 2 bases for J; bases not matched to a gene: 13. CDR3 size: 15 residues. Germline CDR1 and CDR2: LNHDA and SQIVND (reference sequence).

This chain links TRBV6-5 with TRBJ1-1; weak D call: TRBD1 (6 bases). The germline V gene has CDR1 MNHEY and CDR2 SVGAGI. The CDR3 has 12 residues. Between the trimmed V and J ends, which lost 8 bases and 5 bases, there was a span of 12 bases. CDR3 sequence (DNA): TGTGCCAGCCAACAGGGATTAACTGAAGCTTTCTTT. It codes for CASQQGLTEAFF.

The CDR3 DNA reads TGCGCCAGCAGCGGAGACAGCTCCTACAATGAGCAGTTCTTC. This sequence encodes CASSGDSSYNEQFF. The chain combines TRBV5-1 with TRBJ2-1; TRBD1 is a possible D gene (5 bases). Trimming shortened V by 4 bases and J by 0 bases, and 8 bases separated the two germline ends. CDR3 size: 14 residues. CDR1 and CDR2 (germline): SGHRS, YFSETQ.

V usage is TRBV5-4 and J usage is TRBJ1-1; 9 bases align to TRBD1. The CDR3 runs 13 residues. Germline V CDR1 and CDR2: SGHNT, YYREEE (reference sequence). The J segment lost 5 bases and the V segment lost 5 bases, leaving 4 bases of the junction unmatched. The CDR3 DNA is TGTGCCAGCAGACTGGACAGGGGAACTGAAGCTTTCTTT. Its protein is CASRLDRGTEAFF.

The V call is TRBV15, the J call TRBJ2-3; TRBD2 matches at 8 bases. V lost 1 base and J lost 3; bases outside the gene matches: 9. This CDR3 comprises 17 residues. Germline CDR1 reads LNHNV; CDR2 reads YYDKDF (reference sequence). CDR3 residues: CATSRVLSGSSTDTQYF. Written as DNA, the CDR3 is TGTGCCACCAGCAGAGTCCTAAGCGGGAGCTCGACAGATACGCAGTATTTT.

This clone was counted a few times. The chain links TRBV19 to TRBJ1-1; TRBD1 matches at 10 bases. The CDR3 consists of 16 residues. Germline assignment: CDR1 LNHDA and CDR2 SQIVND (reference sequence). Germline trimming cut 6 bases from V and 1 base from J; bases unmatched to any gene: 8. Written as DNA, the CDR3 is TGTGCCAGTAGGCCCCGGACAGGGGGTGCGAACACTGAAGCTTTCTTT. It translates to CASRPRTGGANTEAFF.

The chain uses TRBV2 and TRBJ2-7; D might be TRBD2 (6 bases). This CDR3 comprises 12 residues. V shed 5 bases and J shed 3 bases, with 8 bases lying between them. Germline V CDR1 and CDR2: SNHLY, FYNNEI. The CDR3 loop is CASSSSGYEQYF. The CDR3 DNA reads TGTGCCAGCAGTAGTAGCGGCTACGAGCAGTACTTC.

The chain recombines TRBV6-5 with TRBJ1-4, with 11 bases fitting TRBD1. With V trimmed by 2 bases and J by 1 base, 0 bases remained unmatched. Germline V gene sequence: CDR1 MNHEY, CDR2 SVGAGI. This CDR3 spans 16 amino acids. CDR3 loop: CASSYGTGGTNEKLFF. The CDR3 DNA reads TGTGCCAGCAGTTACGGGACAGGGGGAACTAATGAAAAACTGTTTTTT.

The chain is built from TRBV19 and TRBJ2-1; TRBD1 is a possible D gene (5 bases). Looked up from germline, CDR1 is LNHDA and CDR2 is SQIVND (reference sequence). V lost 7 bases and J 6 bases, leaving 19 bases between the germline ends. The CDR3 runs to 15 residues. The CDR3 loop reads CASTPGQGRFNEQFF. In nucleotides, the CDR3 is TGTGCCAGTACCCCAGGGCAGGGAAGGTTCAATGAGCAGTTCTTC.

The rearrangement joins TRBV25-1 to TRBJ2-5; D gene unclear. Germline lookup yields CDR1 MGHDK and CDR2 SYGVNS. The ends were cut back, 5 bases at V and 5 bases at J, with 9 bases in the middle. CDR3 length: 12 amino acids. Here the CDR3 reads CASSRSTETQYF. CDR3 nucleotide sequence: TGTGCCAGCAGTCGATCGACTGAGACCCAGTACTTC.

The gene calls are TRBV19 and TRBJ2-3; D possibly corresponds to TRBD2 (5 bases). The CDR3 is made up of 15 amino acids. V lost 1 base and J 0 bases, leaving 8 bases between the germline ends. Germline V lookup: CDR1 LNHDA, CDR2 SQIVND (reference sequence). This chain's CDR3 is CASSIAERSTDTQYF. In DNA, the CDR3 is TGTGCCAGTAGTATAGCGGAGCGGAGCACAGATACGCAGTATTTT.

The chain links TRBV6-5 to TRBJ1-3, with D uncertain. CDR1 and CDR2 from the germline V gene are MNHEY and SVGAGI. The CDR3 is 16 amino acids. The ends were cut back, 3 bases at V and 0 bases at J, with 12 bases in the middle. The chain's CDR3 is CASSYSRRFSGNTIYF. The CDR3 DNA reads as TGTGCCAGCAGTTATTCCCGTCGTTTCTCTGGAAACACCATATATTTT.

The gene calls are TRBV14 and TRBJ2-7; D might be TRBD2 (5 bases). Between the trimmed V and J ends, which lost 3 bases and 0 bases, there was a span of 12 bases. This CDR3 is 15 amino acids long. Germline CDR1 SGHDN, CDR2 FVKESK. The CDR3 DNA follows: TGTGCCAGCAGCCAGAGGGCTACTAGCTCCTACGAGCAGTACTTC. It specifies CASSQRATSSYEQYF.

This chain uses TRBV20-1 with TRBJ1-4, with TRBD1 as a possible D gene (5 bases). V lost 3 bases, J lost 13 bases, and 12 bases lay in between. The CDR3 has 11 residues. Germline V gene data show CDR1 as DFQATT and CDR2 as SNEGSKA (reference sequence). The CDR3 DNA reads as TGCAGTGCTAGTGACTATCAGGGACTGTTTTTT. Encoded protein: CSASDYQGLFF.

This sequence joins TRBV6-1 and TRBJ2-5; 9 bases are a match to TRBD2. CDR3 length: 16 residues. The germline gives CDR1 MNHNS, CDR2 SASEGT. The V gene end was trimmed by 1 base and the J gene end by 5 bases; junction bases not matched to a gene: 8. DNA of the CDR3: TGTGCCAGCAGTGAAGGTCTTAGCGGGAGAGGCGAGACCCAGTACTTC. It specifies CASSEGLSGRGETQYF.

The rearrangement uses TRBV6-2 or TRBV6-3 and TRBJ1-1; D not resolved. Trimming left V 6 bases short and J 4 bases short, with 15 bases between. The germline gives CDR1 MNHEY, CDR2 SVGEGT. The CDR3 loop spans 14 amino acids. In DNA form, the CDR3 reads TGTGCCAGCAGCCGCACCCCGTACGGCACTGAAGCTTTCTTT. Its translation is CASSRTPYGTEAFF.

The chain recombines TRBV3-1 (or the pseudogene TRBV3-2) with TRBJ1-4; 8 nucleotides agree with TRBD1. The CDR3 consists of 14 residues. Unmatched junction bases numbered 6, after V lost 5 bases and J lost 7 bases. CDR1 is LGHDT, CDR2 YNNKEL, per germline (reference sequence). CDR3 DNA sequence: TGTGCCAGCAGCTCCTCCGGACAGGGTGAAAAACTGTTTTTT. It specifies CASSSSGQGEKLFF.

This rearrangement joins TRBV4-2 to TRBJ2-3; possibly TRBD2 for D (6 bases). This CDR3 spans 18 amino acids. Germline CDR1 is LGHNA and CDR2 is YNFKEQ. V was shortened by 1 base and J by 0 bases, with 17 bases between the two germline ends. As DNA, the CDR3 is TGTGCCAGCAGCCAAGTGGGGGGTATAGCGGTTAGCACAGATACGCAGTATTTT. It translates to CASSQVGGIAVSTDTQYF.

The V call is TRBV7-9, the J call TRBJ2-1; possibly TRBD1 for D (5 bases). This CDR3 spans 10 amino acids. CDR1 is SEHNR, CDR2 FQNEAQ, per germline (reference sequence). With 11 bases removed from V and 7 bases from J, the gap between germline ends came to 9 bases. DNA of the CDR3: TGTGCCTCCTCAGGGAATGAGCAGTTCTTC. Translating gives CASSGNEQFF.

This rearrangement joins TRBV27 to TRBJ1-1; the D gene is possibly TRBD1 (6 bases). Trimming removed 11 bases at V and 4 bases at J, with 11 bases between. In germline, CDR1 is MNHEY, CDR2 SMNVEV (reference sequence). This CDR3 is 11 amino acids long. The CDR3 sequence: CAVQGSTEAFF. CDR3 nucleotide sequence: TGTGCCGTACAGGGAAGCACTGAAGCTTTCTTT.

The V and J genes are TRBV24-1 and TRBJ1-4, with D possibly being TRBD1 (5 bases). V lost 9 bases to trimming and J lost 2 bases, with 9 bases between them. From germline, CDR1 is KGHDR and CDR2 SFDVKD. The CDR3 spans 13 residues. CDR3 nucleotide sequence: TGTGCCACCCTTCCAGGGACTAATGAAAAACTGTTTTTT. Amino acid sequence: CATLPGTNEKLFF.

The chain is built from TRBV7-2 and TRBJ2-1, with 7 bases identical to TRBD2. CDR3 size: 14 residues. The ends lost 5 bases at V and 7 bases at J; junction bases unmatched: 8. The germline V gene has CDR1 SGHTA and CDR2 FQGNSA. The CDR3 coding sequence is TGTGCCAGCAGCGCGCGGGAGCTGGCGAATGAGCAGTTCTTC. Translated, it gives CASSARELANEQFF.